The 21 T cell receptor beta chains below all came from one sample that was sequenced in a study of shared clonotypes between healthy human individuals. Some clones are missing from TCRdb's copy, which holds only in-frame ones; the method was immunoSEQ multiplex PCR. The repertoire holds around 2.3 million clones, 90% to 96% seen once, with 0.13% in the top ten. Sequencing was done on a sample of naive CD4+ T cells sorted from blood. Subset described: CD45RA+ positively selected. The receptors were sampled from a man aged 18 to 30 in good health.

This chain links TRBV11-2 with TRBJ1-5; possible D gene TRBD1, 6 bases. The CDR3 spans 16 residues. Germline CDR1 reads SGHAT; CDR2 reads FQNNGV. Trimming shortened V by 5 bases and J by 6 bases, and 20 bases separated the two germline ends. In nucleotides, the CDR3 is TGTGCCAGCAGCCAAGGGGGGCATGGAGTGAGTCAGCCCCAGCATTTT. This translates into CASSQGGHGVSQPQHF.

The rearrangement uses TRBV6-5 and TRBJ2-7; D possibly corresponds to TRBD2 (6 bases). In germline, CDR1 is MNHEY, CDR2 SVGAGI. V lost 8 bases and J 6 bases, leaving 23 bases between the germline ends. The CDR3 loop spans 15 amino acids. CDR3 in amino acids: CASPTLATRLGEQYF. In nucleotides, the CDR3 is TGTGCCAGCCCCACCCTAGCGACTCGTTTGGGCGAGCAGTACTTC.

This rearrangement joins TRBV29-1 to TRBJ1-5, with D uncertain. The CDR3 runs 15 residues. From germline, CDR1 is SQVTM and CDR2 ANQGSEA. V shed 0 bases and J shed 0 bases, with 9 bases lying between them. CDR3: CSVEEPEYSNQPQHF. CDR3 DNA: TGCAGCGTTGAAGAGCCCGAGTATAGCAATCAGCCCCAGCATTTT.

In this sample, this clone turned up a few times. The V gene is TRBV19, the J gene TRBJ1-6; D is perhaps TRBD1 (6 bases). This CDR3 contains 14 residues. With 5 bases removed from V and 10 bases from J, the gap between germline ends came to 15 bases. Germline V gene data show CDR1 as LNHDA and CDR2 as SQIVND (reference sequence). The CDR3, as DNA: TGTGCCAGTAGTGGGGGGGCCTATGGGTCACCCCTCCACTTT. Translation gives CASSGGAYGSPLHF.

The V gene is TRBV27, the J gene TRBJ2-5, with unresolved D. Germline CDR1 is MNHEY and CDR2 is SMNVEV (reference sequence). V lost 9 bases, J lost 2 bases, and 7 bases lay in between. The CDR3 extends over 11 amino acids. The CDR3 loop is CASGIQETQYF. The CDR3, as DNA: TGTGCCAGTGGGATACAAGAGACCCAGTACTTC.

CDR3 bases: TGTGCCAGCAGTTACTCAGACCCCGGGGCCTACGAGCAGTACTTC. This translates into CASSYSDPGAYEQYF. This chain links TRBV6-5 with TRBJ2-7; D perhaps matches TRBD2 (5 bases). The CDR3 sequence is 15 residues long. Germline values: CDR1 MNHEY, CDR2 SVGAGI. Trimming left V 0 bases short and J 2 bases short, with 11 bases between.

This rearrangement joins TRBV28 to TRBJ1-6; 7 nucleotides agree with TRBD1. Germline CDR1 is MDHEN and CDR2 is SYDVKM. Trimming removed 4 bases from V and 9 bases from J; junction bases left unmatched: 0. CDR3 length: 12 amino acids. CDR3: CASSYRGSPLHF. CDR3 nucleotide sequence: TGTGCCAGCAGTTACAGGGGTTCACCCCTCCACTTT.

V gene TRBV6-1 combines with J gene TRBJ2-7, with a tentative D call TRBD1 (5 bases). CDR1 and CDR2 from the germline V gene are MNHNS and SASEGT. The CDR3 has 13 amino acids. Trimming left V 4 bases short and J 5 bases short, with 12 bases between. For the CDR3, the DNA is TGTGCCAGCAGTGGCCAGGGCATCCACGAGCAGTACTTC. Protein: CASSGQGIHEQYF.

The chain combines TRBV19 with TRBJ1-2; D perhaps matches TRBD1 (6 bases). Germline V lookup: CDR1 LNHDA, CDR2 SQIVND (reference sequence). The CDR3 contains 14 residues. V was clipped by 1 base and J by 8 bases, with 14 bases between them. Here the CDR3 reads CASSIATGNRGYTF. CDR3 bases: TGTGCCAGTAGTATAGCAACAGGGAATCGCGGCTACACCTTC.

The chain uses TRBV6-6 and TRBJ1-4; D not resolved. Germline values: CDR1 MNHNY, CDR2 SVGAGI (reference sequence). V was pared by 6 bases and J by 4 bases, with 12 bases between. The CDR3 extends over 14 amino acids. The CDR3, as DNA: TGTGCCAGCAGCTCTGGACGGAGTAATGAAAAACTGTTTTTT. This sequence encodes CASSSGRSNEKLFF.

The chain is built from TRBV30 and TRBJ2-2; 7 nucleotides agree with TRBD1. Losses at the gene ends were 1 base for V and 1 base for J; bases not matched to a gene: 3. The CDR3 is 15 amino acids. Looked up from germline, CDR1 is GTSNPN and CDR2 is SVGIG (reference sequence). CDR3 nucleotides: TGTGCCTGGAGTGAGGGGGCGTTGAACACCGGGGAGCTGTTTTTT. This translates into CAWSEGALNTGELFF.

This clone has only one observation. The rearrangement uses TRBV13 and TRBJ1-6; possibly TRBD1 for D (5 bases). CDR1 is PRHDT, CDR2 FYEKMQ, per germline (reference sequence). The V and J ends lost 7 bases and 4 bases respectively, with 14 bases between them. This CDR3 region has 15 residues. In DNA form, the CDR3 reads TGTGCCAGCACCTCGGGGCGGGCTTATAATTCACCCCTCCACTTT. As protein: CASTSGRAYNSPLHF. Filled out from reference TRBV13 and TRBJ1-6, the complete variable domain reads AAGVIQSPRHLIKEKRETATLKCYPIPRHDTVYWYQQGPGQDPQFLISFYEKMQSDKGSIPDRFSAQQFSDYHSELNMSSLELGDSALYFCASTSGRAYNSPLHFGNGTRLTVT.

This clone was seen once. The chain is built from TRBV19 and TRBJ2-2, with D possibly matching TRBD2 (6 bases). Looked up from germline, CDR1 is LNHDA and CDR2 is SQIVND (reference sequence). V lost 3 bases and J lost 6, with 14 bases in between. The CDR3 is made up of 15 amino acids. CDR3 residues: CASSMAGMISGELFF. The CDR3, as DNA: TGTGCCAGTAGTATGGCGGGGATGATTTCCGGGGAGCTGTTTTTT.

V is TRBV10-3 and J is TRBJ2-7; D unclear. The CDR3 totals 15 residues. Germline CDR1 reads ENHRY; CDR2 reads SYGVKD. V dropped 4 bases and J dropped 5 bases, with 18 bases sitting between them. CDR3 in DNA: TGTGCCATCAGTGCCGTAGGCACGGTCCAGGACGAGCAGTACTTC. Its protein is CAISAVGTVQDEQYF.

The sample holds a few counts of this clone. This CDR3 is also generated by other DNA sequences in the sample. J is TRBJ2-3 and V is TRBV10-2, with 12 bases aligning to TRBD2. Per the germline V gene, CDR1 is WSHSY and CDR2 is SAAADI. V shed 4 bases and J 4 bases; nucleotides not matched to a gene: 3. The CDR3 is 15 residues long. CDR3 nucleotides: TGCGCCAGCAGTGGTGGACTAGCGGGGCCAGATACGCAGTATTTT. As protein: CASSGGLAGPDTQYF.

The genes are TRBV2 and TRBJ2-2, with D unclear. The germline gives CDR1 SNHLY, CDR2 FYNNEI. The V end lost 6 bases, the J end lost 6 bases, and 2 bases lay between the germline ends. The CDR3 has 10 residues. CDR3 DNA: TGTGCCAGCAGGGCCGGGGAGCTGTTTTTT. Protein: CASRAGELFF.

The gene calls are TRBV6-5 and TRBJ2-7, with D tentatively TRBD1 (5 bases). V shed 7 bases and J shed 5 bases, with 9 bases lying between them. The CDR3 has 11 amino acids. The germline V gene has CDR1 MNHEY and CDR2 SVGAGI. The DNA of the CDR3 is TGTGCCAGCAAGGGGTACAACGAGCAGTACTTC. This codes for CASKGYNEQYF.

This chain connects TRBV28 to TRBJ2-7; D is possibly TRBD2 (5 bases). V was pared by 7 bases and J by 5 bases, with 21 bases between. This CDR3 has 15 residues. Germline loops: CDR1 MDHEN, CDR2 SYDVKM. The CDR3 sequence: CASTQAGGKYNEQYF. CDR3 coding DNA: TGTGCCAGCACCCAGGCCGGAGGAAAATACAACGAGCAGTACTTC.

CDR3 sequence (DNA): TGTGCCAGTAGTACGTCCACGGCTTCCAATCAGCCCCAGCATTTT. It codes for CASSTSTASNQPQHF. V gene TRBV19 combines with J gene TRBJ1-5; D remains unclear. This CDR3 is built from 15 residues. From germline, CDR1 is LNHDA and CDR2 SQIVND (reference sequence). Trimming cost V 4 bases and J 3 bases, with 13 bases left between them.

This clone was observed a single time. The gene calls are TRBV4-1 and TRBJ1-1; D is unclear. Deletions cut 0 bases from V and 0 bases from J, with 8 bases between. Germline values: CDR1 MGHRA, CDR2 YSYEKL. There are 15 residues in the CDR3. DNA of the CDR3: TGCGCCAGCAGCCAAGATGGGGTAATGAACACTGAAGCTTTCTTT. Amino acid sequence: CASSQDGVMNTEAFF.

V and J are TRBV27 and TRBJ1-6; D might be TRBD1 (6 bases). Per germline, CDR1 MNHEY and CDR2 SMNVEV (reference sequence). V was trimmed by 5 bases and J by 14 bases, leaving 16 bases between them. The length of the CDR3 is 13 residues. CDR3 in amino acids: CASSSGQTTTLHF. In DNA form, the CDR3 reads TGTGCCAGCAGTAGCGGACAGACTACCACCCTCCACTTT.